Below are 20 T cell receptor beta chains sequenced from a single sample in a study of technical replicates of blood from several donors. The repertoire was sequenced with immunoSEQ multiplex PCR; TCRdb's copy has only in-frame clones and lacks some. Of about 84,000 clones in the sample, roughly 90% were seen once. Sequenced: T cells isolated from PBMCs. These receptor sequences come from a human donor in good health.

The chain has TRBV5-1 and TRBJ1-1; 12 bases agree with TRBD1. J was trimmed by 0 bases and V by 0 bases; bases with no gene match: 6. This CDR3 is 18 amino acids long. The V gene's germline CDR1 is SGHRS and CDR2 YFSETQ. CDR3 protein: CASSLDGTGGHMNTEAFF. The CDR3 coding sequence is TGCGCCAGCAGCTTGGATGGGACAGGGGGCCACATGAACACTGAAGCTTTCTTT.

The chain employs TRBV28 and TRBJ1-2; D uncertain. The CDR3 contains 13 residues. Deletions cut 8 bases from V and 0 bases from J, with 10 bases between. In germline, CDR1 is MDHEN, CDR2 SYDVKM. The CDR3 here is CASFEGANYGYTF. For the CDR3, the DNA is TGTGCCAGCTTTGAGGGTGCTAACTATGGCTACACCTTC.

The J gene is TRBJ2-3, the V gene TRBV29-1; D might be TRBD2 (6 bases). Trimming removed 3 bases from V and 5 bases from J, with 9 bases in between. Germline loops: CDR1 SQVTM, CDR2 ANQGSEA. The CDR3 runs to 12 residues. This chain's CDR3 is CSVDPSVDTQYF. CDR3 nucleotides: TGCAGCGTTGATCCTAGCGTAGATACGCAGTATTTT.

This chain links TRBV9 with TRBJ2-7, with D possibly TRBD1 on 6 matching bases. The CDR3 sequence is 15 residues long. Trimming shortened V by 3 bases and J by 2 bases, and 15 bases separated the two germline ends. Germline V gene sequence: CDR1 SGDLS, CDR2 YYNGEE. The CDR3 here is CASSAATQGPYEQYF. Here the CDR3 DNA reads TGTGCCAGCAGCGCGGCCACACAGGGACCCTACGAGCAGTACTTC.

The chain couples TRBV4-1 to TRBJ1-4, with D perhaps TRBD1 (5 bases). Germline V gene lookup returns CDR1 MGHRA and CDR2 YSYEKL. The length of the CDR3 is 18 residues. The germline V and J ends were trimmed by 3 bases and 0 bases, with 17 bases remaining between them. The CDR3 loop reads CASSHVPGVASTNEKLFF. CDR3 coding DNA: TGCGCCAGCAGCCACGTCCCGGGGGTCGCATCAACTAATGAAAAACTGTTTTTT.

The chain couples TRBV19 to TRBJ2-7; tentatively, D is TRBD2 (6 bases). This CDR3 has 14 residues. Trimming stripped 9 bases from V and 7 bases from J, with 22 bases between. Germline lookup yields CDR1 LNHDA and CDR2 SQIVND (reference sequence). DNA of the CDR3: TGTGCCAGCAGGAGACCGGGAGATCAAGGGGAGCAGTACTTC. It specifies CASRRPGDQGEQYF.

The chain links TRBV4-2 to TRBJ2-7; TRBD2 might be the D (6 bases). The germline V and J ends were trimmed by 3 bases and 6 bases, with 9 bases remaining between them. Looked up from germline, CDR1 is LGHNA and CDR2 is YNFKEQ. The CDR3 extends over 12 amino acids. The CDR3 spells CASSQEGPEQYF. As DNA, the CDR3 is TGTGCCAGCAGCCAGGAGGGCCCCGAGCAGTACTTC.

The CDR3 coding sequence is TGCGCCAGCAGCCAACCCCGACAGGGAGTTAATGAAAAACTGTTTTTT. It codes for CASSQPRQGVNEKLFF. V gene TRBV4-1 combines with J gene TRBJ1-4, with 7 bases identical to TRBD1. Germline loops: CDR1 MGHRA, CDR2 YSYEKL. Unmatched junction bases numbered 7, after V lost 2 bases and J lost 4 bases. The CDR3 loop spans 16 amino acids.

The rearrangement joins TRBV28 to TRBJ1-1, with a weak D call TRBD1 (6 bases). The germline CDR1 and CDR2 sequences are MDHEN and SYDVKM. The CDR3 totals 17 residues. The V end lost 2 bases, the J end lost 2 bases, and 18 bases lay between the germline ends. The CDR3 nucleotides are TGTGCCAGCAGTTTACACAGGGCTGAGAGTAACAACACTGAAGCTTTCTTT. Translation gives CASSLHRAESNNTEAFF.

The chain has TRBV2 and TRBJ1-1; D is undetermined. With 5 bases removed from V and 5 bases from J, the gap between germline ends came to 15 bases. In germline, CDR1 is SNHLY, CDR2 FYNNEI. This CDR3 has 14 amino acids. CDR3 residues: CASSPGEEGTEAFF. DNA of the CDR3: TGTGCCAGCAGTCCCGGGGAAGAGGGTACTGAAGCTTTCTTT.

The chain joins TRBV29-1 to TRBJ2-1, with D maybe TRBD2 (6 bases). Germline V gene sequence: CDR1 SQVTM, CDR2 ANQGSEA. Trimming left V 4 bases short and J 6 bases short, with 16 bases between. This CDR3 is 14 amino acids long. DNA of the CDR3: TGCAGCGTTGGGGCCCGGGACTTCTCCAATGAGCAGTTCTTC. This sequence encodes CSVGARDFSNEQFF.

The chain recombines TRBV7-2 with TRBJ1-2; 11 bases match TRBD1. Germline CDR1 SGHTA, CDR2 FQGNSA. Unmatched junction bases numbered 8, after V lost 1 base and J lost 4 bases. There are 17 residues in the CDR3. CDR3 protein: CASSLGTGGGRSYGYTF. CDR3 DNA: TGTGCCAGCAGCTTAGGGACAGGGGGCGGTCGCTCCTATGGCTACACCTTC. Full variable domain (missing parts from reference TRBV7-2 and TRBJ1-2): GAGVSQSPSNKVTEKGKDVELRCDPISGHTALYWYRQSLGQGLEFLIYFQGNSAPDKSGLPSDRFSAERTGGSVSTLTIQRTQQEDSAVYLCASSLGTGGGRSYGYTFGSGTRLTVV.

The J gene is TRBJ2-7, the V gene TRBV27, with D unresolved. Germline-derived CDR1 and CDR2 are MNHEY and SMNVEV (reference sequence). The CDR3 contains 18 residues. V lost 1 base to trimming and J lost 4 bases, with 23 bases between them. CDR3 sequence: CASSLLVRSQKIHYEQYF. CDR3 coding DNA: TGTGCCAGCAGTTTATTAGTCCGGAGTCAAAAGATACATTACGAGCAGTACTTC.

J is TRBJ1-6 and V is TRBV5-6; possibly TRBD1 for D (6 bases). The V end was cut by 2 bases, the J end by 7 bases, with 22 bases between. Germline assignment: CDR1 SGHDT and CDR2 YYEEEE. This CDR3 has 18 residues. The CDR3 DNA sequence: TGTGCCAGCAGCTTTGATCGTGACAGGCTTTCCGTAAATTCACCCCTCCACTTT. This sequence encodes CASSFDRDRLSVNSPLHF.

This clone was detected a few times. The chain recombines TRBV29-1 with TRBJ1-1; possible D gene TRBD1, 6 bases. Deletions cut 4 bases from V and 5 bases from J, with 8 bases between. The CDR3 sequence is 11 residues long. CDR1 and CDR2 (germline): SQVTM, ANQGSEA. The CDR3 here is CSVAQGTEAFF. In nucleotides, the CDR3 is TGCAGCGTTGCTCAGGGGACTGAAGCTTTCTTT. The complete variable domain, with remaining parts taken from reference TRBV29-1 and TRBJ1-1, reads SAVISQKPSRDICQRGTSLTIQCQVDSQVTMMFWYRQQPGQSLTLIATANQGSEATYESGFVIDKFPISRPNLTFSTLTVSNMSPEDSSIYLCSVAQGTEAFFGQGTRLTVV.

The CDR3 region has the DNA TGTGCCAGTAGTCGACAAGGGGGGGATAATGAAAAACTGTTTTTT. As protein: CASSRQGGDNEKLFF. J is TRBJ1-4 and V is TRBV19, with TRBD1 as a possible D gene (6 bases). Trimming cost V 5 bases and J 4 bases, with 14 bases left between them. The CDR3 has 15 residues. CDR1 is LNHDA, CDR2 SQIVND, per germline (reference sequence).

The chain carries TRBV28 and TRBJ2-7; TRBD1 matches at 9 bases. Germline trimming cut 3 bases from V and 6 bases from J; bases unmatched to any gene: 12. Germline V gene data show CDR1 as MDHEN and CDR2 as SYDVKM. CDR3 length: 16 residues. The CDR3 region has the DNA TGTGCCAGCAGTTTGCCATCTCGGACAGGGGCCCTCGAGCAGTACTTC. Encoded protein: CASSLPSRTGALEQYF. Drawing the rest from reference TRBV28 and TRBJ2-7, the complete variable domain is DVKVTQSSRYLVKRTGEKVFLECVQDMDHENMFWYRQDPGLGLRLIYFSYDVKMKEKGDIPEGYSVSREKKERFSLILESASTNQTSMYLCASSLPSRTGALEQYFGPGTRLTVT.

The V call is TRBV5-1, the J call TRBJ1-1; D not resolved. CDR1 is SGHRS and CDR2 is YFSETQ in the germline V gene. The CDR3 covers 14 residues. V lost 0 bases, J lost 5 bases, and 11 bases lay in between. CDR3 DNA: TGCGCCAGCAGCTTGGCCGGAGTGGGTACTGAAGCTTTCTTT. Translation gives CASSLAGVGTEAFF. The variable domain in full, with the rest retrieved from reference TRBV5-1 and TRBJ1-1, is KAGVTQTPRYLIKTRGQQVTLSCSPISGHRSVSWYQQTPGQGLQFLFEYFSETQRNKGNFPGRFSGRQFSNSRSEMNVSTLELGDSALYLCASSLAGVGTEAFFGQGTRLTVV.

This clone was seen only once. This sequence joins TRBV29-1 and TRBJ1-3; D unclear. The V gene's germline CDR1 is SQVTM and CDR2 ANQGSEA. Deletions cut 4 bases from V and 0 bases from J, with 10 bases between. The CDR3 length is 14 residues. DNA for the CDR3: TGCAGCGTTGTTGCAGAACACTCTGGAAACACCATATATTTT. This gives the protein CSVVAEHSGNTIYF.

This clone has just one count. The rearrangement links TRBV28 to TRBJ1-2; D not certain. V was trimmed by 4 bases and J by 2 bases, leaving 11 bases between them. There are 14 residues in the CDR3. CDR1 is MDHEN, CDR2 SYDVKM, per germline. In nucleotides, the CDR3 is TGTGCCAGCAGTTCCCCCGAGGTCAACTATGGCTACACCTTC. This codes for CASSSPEVNYGYTF.